The 30 T cell receptor beta chains below all came from one sample that was sequenced in a study of graft-versus-host responses after intestinal transplantation. No antigen has been identified for these receptors. TCRdb keeps only in-frame clones here, not all; method: immunoSEQ multiplex PCR. The table lists about 120,000 clones, 85% to 95% of them singletons. The starting material was unstimulated CD8+ T cells sorted from spleen or lymph node cells, obtained before intestinal transplant. These receptors were obtained from a human donor who received an intestinal transplant.

This clone was counted a single time. The gene calls are TRBV4-1 and TRBJ2-7; 9 bases agree with TRBD1. Trimming took 0 bases from V and 7 from J; bases not matched to a gene: 10. This CDR3 has 16 residues. CDR1 is MGHRA, CDR2 YSYEKL, per germline. CDR3 sequence: CASSQDLKQGAREQYF. In nucleotides, the CDR3 is TGCGCCAGCAGCCAAGATCTTAAACAGGGGGCTAGAGAGCAGTACTTC.

The chain is built from TRBV15 and TRBJ2-5, with TRBD2 as a possible D gene (5 bases). Germline loops: CDR1 LNHNV, CDR2 YYDKDF (reference sequence). The CDR3 runs to 16 residues. V was cut by 0 bases and J by 5 bases, with 16 bases left in between. This chain's CDR3 is CATSRDPGSRGETQYF. The CDR3 DNA sequence: TGTGCCACCAGCAGAGATCCGGGCAGTCGAGGGGAGACCCAGTACTTC.

V usage is TRBV4-1 and J usage is TRBJ1-1; tentatively, D is TRBD1 (5 bases). Trimming removed 4 bases from V and 0 bases from J, with 18 bases in between. Germline V gene data show CDR1 as MGHRA and CDR2 as YSYEKL. This CDR3 is 17 amino acids long. CDR3 sequence: CASSPTDGALMNTEAFF. The DNA for the CDR3 is TGCGCCAGCAGCCCTACTGATGGGGCACTCATGAACACTGAAGCTTTCTTT.

This chain uses TRBV7-8 with TRBJ1-1, with 9 bases that match TRBD1. This CDR3 region has 16 residues. The trim removed 10 bases at V and 5 bases at J, leaving 17 bases unmatched. Germline V gene sequence: CDR1 SGHVS, CDR2 FQNEAQ. The CDR3 protein is CATNFGGVDRGTEAFF. The CDR3 coding sequence is TGTGCCACCAACTTTGGGGGGGTGGACAGGGGAACTGAAGCTTTCTTT.

This clone has only a few counts. V gene TRBV19 combines with J gene TRBJ1-5, with 7 bases fitting TRBD1. CDR3 length equals 13 residues. V shed 9 bases, J shed 6 bases, and the junction held 8 bases outside the gene matches. CDR1 and CDR2 from the germline V gene are LNHDA and SQIVND (reference sequence). The DNA of the CDR3 is TGTGCCAGCAGAACAGGGGCGGGTCAGCCCCAGCATTTT. Amino acids: CASRTGAGQPQHF.

The chain links TRBV27 to TRBJ1-1; D unclear. The CDR3 is 14 amino acids. V shed 5 bases and J shed 4 bases, with 14 bases lying between them. The germline V gene has CDR1 MNHEY and CDR2 SMNVEV (reference sequence). CDR3 residues: CASSISGSGTEAFF. CDR3 nucleotides: TGTGCCAGCAGTATCTCGGGTAGCGGCACTGAAGCTTTCTTT.

The gene calls are TRBV5-4 and TRBJ2-1; possibly TRBD2 for D (6 bases). The V end lost 1 base, the J end lost 3 bases, and 14 bases lay between the germline ends. The CDR3 totals 16 residues. CDR1 is SGHNT and CDR2 is YYREEE in the germline V gene (reference sequence). The CDR3 is CASSLSPAGYYNEQFF. CDR3 nucleotides: TGTGCCAGCAGCTTGTCGCCAGCGGGCTACTACAATGAGCAGTTCTTC.

The gene calls are TRBV29-1 and TRBJ2-7; TRBD2 matches 8 bases. Trimming cost V 1 base and J 0 bases; bases outside gene matches: 2. This CDR3 is built from 14 residues. CDR1 and CDR2 (germline): SQVTM, ANQGSEA. The CDR3 here is CSVEVAGTSYEQYF. The CDR3 region has the DNA TGCAGCGTTGAAGTAGCGGGGACCTCCTACGAGCAGTACTTC.

The chain has TRBV28 and TRBJ2-7, with D perhaps given as TRBD1 or TRBD2 (6 bases each). The ends were cut back, 10 bases at V and 6 bases at J, with 19 bases in the middle. Germline V gene data show CDR1 as MDHEN and CDR2 as SYDVKM. CDR3 length: 13 amino acids. CDR3 region: CAISPPEGGEQYF. The CDR3 region has the DNA TGTGCCATCAGCCCCCCTGAGGGGGGCGAGCAGTACTTC.

The J gene is TRBJ2-5, the V gene TRBV28, with D perhaps being TRBD1 or TRBD2 (5 bases each). The ends were cut back, 2 bases at V and 0 bases at J, with 10 bases in the middle. This CDR3 comprises 15 residues. The germline V gene has CDR1 MDHEN and CDR2 SYDVKM. CDR3 region: CASSLEGRDQETQYF. The DNA for the CDR3 is TGTGCCAGCAGTTTAGAGGGGCGAGACCAAGAGACCCAGTACTTC.

V is TRBV6-6 and J is TRBJ1-2, with TRBD1 as a possible D gene (5 bases). CDR3 length: 13 amino acids. Germline V lookup: CDR1 MNHNY, CDR2 SVGAGI (reference sequence). Trimming removed 5 bases at V and 4 bases at J, with 11 bases between. Here the CDR3 reads CASSGAVGYGYTF. CDR3 coding DNA: TGTGCCAGCAGTGGGGCTGTTGGCTATGGCTACACCTTC.

The V gene is TRBV9, the J gene TRBJ2-7; the D gene is possibly TRBD2 (6 bases). V was cut by 0 bases and J by 4 bases, with 14 bases left in between. The CDR3 sequence is 15 residues long. Germline V CDR1 and CDR2: SGDLS, YYNGEE. CDR3 DNA sequence: TGTGCCAGCAGCGTAGCGGGAGAGGCCGTGTACGAGCAGTACTTC. Protein sequence: CASSVAGEAVYEQYF.

This sequence joins TRBV4-1 and TRBJ2-1; possible D gene TRBD2, 5 bases. CDR3 length: 14 amino acids. Germline CDR1 MGHRA, CDR2 YSYEKL. The V and J ends lost 0 bases and 9 bases respectively, with 12 bases between them. The CDR3 sequence is CASSQEMAGPEQFF. CDR3 nucleotides: TGCGCCAGCAGCCAAGAGATGGCGGGCCCTGAGCAGTTCTTC.

This sequence joins TRBV4-1 and TRBJ1-3; D gene unclear. The germline gives CDR1 MGHRA, CDR2 YSYEKL. The germline V and J ends were trimmed by 4 bases and 4 bases, with 11 bases remaining between them. The CDR3 sequence is 14 residues long. CDR3 region: CASSPSPAGNTIYF. In nucleotides, the CDR3 is TGCGCCAGCAGCCCCTCACCCGCGGGAAACACCATATATTTT.

V is TRBV2 and J is TRBJ2-3; 11 nucleotides line up with TRBD2. The CDR3 totals 22 residues. Germline lookup yields CDR1 SNHLY and CDR2 FYNNEI. The junction had 27 bases not matched to a gene; V was cut back by 8 bases and J by 2 bases. CDR3 residues: CASEHVDRDLRGTSGLTDTQYF. DNA for the CDR3: TGTGCCAGCGAGCACGTTGACCGGGACCTCCGAGGGACTAGCGGACTCACAGATACGCAGTATTTT.

The DNA of the CDR3 is TGTGCCAGCAGCGTGACAGCTAGCAATCAGCCCCAGCATTTT. Translation gives CASSVTASNQPQHF. This chain uses TRBV9 with TRBJ1-5, with D possibly matching TRBD1 (5 bases). V lost 2 bases and J lost 0, with 6 bases in between. Per the germline V gene, CDR1 is SGDLS and CDR2 is YYNGEE. The CDR3 spans 14 residues.

The chain uses TRBV9 and TRBJ1-2; D possibly corresponds to TRBD1 (6 bases). This CDR3 spans 17 amino acids. CDR1 and CDR2 (germline): SGDLS, YYNGEE. Trimming took 0 bases from V and 6 from J, leaving 21 bases between them. The DNA for the CDR3 is TGTGCCAGCAGCGTAGCGGCTTACGGGGGCAGGGCGGATGGCTACACCTTC. This translates into CASSVAAYGGRADGYTF.

This chain joins TRBV5-4 and TRBJ2-1; D is uncertain. Trimming cost V 1 base and J 10 bases, with 12 bases left between them. Germline CDR1 SGHNT, CDR2 YYREEE (reference sequence). There are 13 residues in the CDR3. The DNA of the CDR3 is TGTGCCAGCAGCTTGATCCGGCCAGAGGAGCAGTTCTTC. It is translated as CASSLIRPEEQFF.

The J gene is TRBJ1-2, the V gene TRBV19; D not resolved. CDR3 size: 15 residues. V gave up 6 bases and J gave up 2 bases, with 16 bases separating them. The germline V gene encodes CDR1 LNHDA and CDR2 SQIVND (reference sequence). The chain's CDR3 is CASSPAGRANYGYTF. The DNA for the CDR3 is TGTGCCAGTAGCCCCGCGGGGAGAGCCAACTATGGCTACACCTTC. The whole variable domain, filled in from reference TRBV19 and TRBJ1-2, reads DGGITQSPKYLFRKEGQNVTLSCEQNLNHDAMYWYRQDPGQGLRLIYYSQIVNDFQKGDIAEGYSVSREKKESFPLTVTSAQKNPTAFYLCASSPAGRANYGYTFGSGTRLTVV.

The sample holds one count of this clone. This chain uses TRBV19 with TRBJ2-7, with no clear D. V lost 5 bases and J 2 bases, leaving 7 bases between the germline ends. Germline CDR1 and CDR2: LNHDA and SQIVND (reference sequence). The length of the CDR3 is 12 residues. The DNA of the CDR3 is TGTGCCAGTAGTCCCTCGCCCTACGAGCAGTACTTC. Translating gives CASSPSPYEQYF.

This chain links TRBV2 with TRBJ2-7, with 7 bases that match TRBD2. Germline V gives CDR1 SNHLY, CDR2 FYNNEI. The V and J ends lost 8 bases and 4 bases, in that order; junction bases with no gene match: 17. The CDR3 consists of 16 residues. The CDR3 is CASPSPGTTPSYEQYF. The CDR3, as DNA: TGTGCCAGCCCCAGTCCCGGGACTACTCCTTCTTACGAGCAGTACTTC.

This chain connects TRBV28 to TRBJ2-3; D is possibly TRBD1 or TRBD2 (5 bases each). Trimming removed 10 bases at V and 5 bases at J, with 16 bases between. From germline, CDR1 is MDHEN and CDR2 SYDVKM. CDR3 length equals 13 residues. The CDR3, as DNA: TGTGCCACCGGGGCCGGATTGGGAGATACGCAGTATTTT. Translated, it gives CATGAGLGDTQYF.

The V and J genes are TRBV11-3 and TRBJ2-1; 8 nucleotides match TRBD2. Per germline, CDR1 SGHNT and CDR2 YENEEA. The length of the CDR3 is 14 residues. Trimming at V came to 5 bases and at J to 6 bases, leaving 6 bases not matched to a gene. In nucleotides, the CDR3 is TGTGCCAGCAGCCAGACGGGGGGGAGCAATGAGCAGTTCTTC. It translates to CASSQTGGSNEQFF.

V is TRBV9 and J is TRBJ1-3; D is undetermined. V was trimmed by 3 bases and J by 0 bases, leaving 7 bases between them. Per the germline V gene, CDR1 is SGDLS and CDR2 is YYNGEE. This CDR3 region has 14 residues. The CDR3 DNA is TGTGCCAGCAGCGCGGGGAGCTCTGGAAACACCATATATTTT. This gives the protein CASSAGSSGNTIYF.

This chain connects TRBV7-6 to TRBJ2-2; D tentatively reads TRBD1 or TRBD2 (5 bases each). Trimming pared 4 bases from V and 2 bases from J, leaving 5 bases between. Germline V gene data show CDR1 as SGHVS and CDR2 as FNYEAQ. CDR3 size: 13 residues. The CDR3 DNA follows: TGTGCCAGCAGCTGGGACAACACCGGGGAGCTGTTTTTT. Protein product: CASSWDNTGELFF. Together with reference TRBV7-6 and TRBJ2-2, the CDR3 gives the full variable domain: GAGVSQSPRYKVTKRGQDVALRCDPISGHVSLYWYRQALGQGPEFLTYFNYEAQQDKSGLPNDRFSAERPEGSISTLTIQRTEQRDSAMYRCASSWDNTGELFFGEGSRLTVL.

The gene calls are TRBV9 and TRBJ1-2; maybe TRBD1 (5 bases). CDR1 is SGDLS, CDR2 YYNGEE, per germline. Trimming stripped 3 bases from V and 3 bases from J, with 18 bases between. The CDR3 is made up of 16 amino acids. CDR3 loop: CASSAPRDLGDYGYTF. CDR3 DNA sequence: TGTGCCAGCAGCGCTCCGAGGGACTTAGGAGACTATGGCTACACCTTC.

This clone was seen once. This chain joins TRBV2 and TRBJ2-2; no firm D call. Trimming pared 4 bases from V and 0 bases from J, leaving 3 bases between. This CDR3 region has 13 residues. Germline V gene data show CDR1 as SNHLY and CDR2 as FYNNEI. Here the CDR3 DNA reads TGTGCCAGCAGTGGAGCGAACACCGGGGAGCTGTTTTTT. Its protein product is CASSGANTGELFF. The whole variable domain, filled in from reference TRBV2 and TRBJ2-2, reads EPEVTQTPSHQVTQMGQEVILRCVPISNHLYFYWYRQILGQKVEFLVSFYNNEISEKSEIFDDQFSVERPDGSNFTLKIRSTKLEDSAMYFCASSGANTGELFFGEGSRLTVL.

The chain joins TRBV7-9 to TRBJ2-7; D perhaps matches TRBD1 (5 bases). The CDR3 consists of 14 residues. Trimming pared 0 bases from V and 7 bases from J, leaving 13 bases between. CDR1 is SEHNR, CDR2 FQNEAQ, per germline (reference sequence). The CDR3 DNA follows: TGTGCCAGCAGCTTAGCGCTAAGGGGTTGGGAGCAGTACTTC. Amino acids: CASSLALRGWEQYF.

This sequence joins TRBV15 and TRBJ2-2; 9 positions agree with TRBD1. V dropped 3 bases and J dropped 6; count of bases not matched to a gene: 14. This CDR3 is built from 18 residues. Per germline, CDR1 LNHNV and CDR2 YYDKDF (reference sequence). The CDR3 bases are TGTGCCACCAGCAGTGACCCCCGGGACAGGGATTTCGCCGGGGAGCTGTTTTTT. Residues: CATSSDPRDRDFAGELFF.

This chain links TRBV19 with TRBJ1-5; D is unresolved. The germline V and J ends were trimmed by 7 bases and 5 bases, with 15 bases remaining between them. The CDR3 length is 14 residues. Germline V lookup: CDR1 LNHDA, CDR2 SQIVND (reference sequence). The CDR3 DNA follows: TGTGCCAGTAAATTTTGGCAGTCGGATCAGCCCCAGCATTTT. Protein: CASKFWQSDQPQHF. The full variable domain, its missing parts supplied by reference TRBV19 and TRBJ1-5, is DGGITQSPKYLFRKEGQNVTLSCEQNLNHDAMYWYRQDPGQGLRLIYYSQIVNDFQKGDIAEGYSVSREKKESFPLTVTSAQKNPTAFYLCASKFWQSDQPQHFGDGTRLSIL.